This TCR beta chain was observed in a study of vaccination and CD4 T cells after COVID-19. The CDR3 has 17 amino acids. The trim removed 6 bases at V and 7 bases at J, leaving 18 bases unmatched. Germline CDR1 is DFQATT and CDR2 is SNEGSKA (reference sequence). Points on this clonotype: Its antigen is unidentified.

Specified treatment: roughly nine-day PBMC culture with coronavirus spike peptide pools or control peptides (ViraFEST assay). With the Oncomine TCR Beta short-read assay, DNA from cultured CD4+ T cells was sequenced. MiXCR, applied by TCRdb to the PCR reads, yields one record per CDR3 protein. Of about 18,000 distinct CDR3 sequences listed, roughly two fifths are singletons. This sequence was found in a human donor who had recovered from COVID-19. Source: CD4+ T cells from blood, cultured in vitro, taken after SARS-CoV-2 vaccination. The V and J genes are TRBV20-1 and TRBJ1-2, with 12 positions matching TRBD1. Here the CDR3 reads CSAPVLPPGTGGFGYTF. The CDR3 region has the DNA TGCAGTGCCCCTGTTCTGCCCCCCGGGACAGGGGGCTTTGGCTACACCTTC.